One T cell receptor (beta chain) is described in this entry. Many counts were recorded for this clonotype. Its antigen specificity is not known. The input lacks base qualities; no much larger clone sits a single base away. Lymph node samples came from the axillary draining lymph nodes of breast cancer patients. The sample comes from a study of breast tumors, draining lymph nodes, adjacent tissues (dated by TCRdb to 2016 to 2017). A note on the overall study: The study compared TCR beta repertoires across tumor, adjacent nontumor tissue and axillary lymph nodes from breast cancer patients. The study aimed to assess the relationships and possible T-cell exchange between tumor, surrounding tissue and draining lymph node repertoires in human breast cancer. Beyond this particular receptor, the publication reports: A scenario in which most tumor T cells derive from the lymph node and then expand within tumor tissue was judged to be consistent with the data. Tumor T-cell repertoires showed less diversity than lymph node repertoires and more diversity than nontumor tissue repertoires, and tumor T-cell repertoires showed preferential V and J gene usage. Rather than being directly demonstrated, the conclusion that tumor T cells originate in lymph nodes was presented as consistent with a hypothesis. The similarity between tumor and nontumor tissue repertoires was significantly greater in luminal-like breast cancer than in basal-like breast cancer.

The data were produced on an Illumina HiSeq 2000. Multiplex PCR amplification was used to build the TCR beta chain libraries. High-throughput sequencing was used to analyze the amplified TCR beta chain products. TCRdb took the public reads, trimmed them with fastp at Q25, ran MiXCR for clone calling and kept in-frame beta chains. CDR3 protein duplicates are merged, each entry listing the most common genes and DNA. This sample has some 100,000 distinct CDR3 sequences in its table, and around 20% of those were observed once. Clones ranked in the top ten supply roughly 1.3% of the sample. At the junction V is shortened by 6 bases and J by 11 bases; bases outside the gene matches: 10. Its CDR3 holds 13 amino acids, cysteine through phenylalanine. Of all the DNA, just the CDR3 is kept, 39 bases in frame from base 1. CDR1 and CDR2 (WNHNN, SYGVQD) derive from the germline V gene (reference sequence).

Material for sequencing was axillary lymph node tissue. The chain was built from TRBV10-1 and TRBJ2-3; 8 bases in between match TRBD1. The clonotype originates from a female donor with breast cancer. Some clones in this sample may be carry-over from other donors' samples. In nucleotides, the sequence is TGCGCCAGCAGCCCCAGGGGGCGGGTGGAGCAGTATTTT. Translated, this gives CASSPRGRVEQYF.